The entry that follows covers one TCR beta chain sequence. What this receptor recognizes is not known. Base-call qualities are not available, and no considerably larger clone is one nucleotide away. To sequence the TCRbeta CDR3 region, genomic DNA was isolated from the sorted cells. TCRbeta CDR3 regions were sequenced using the immunoSEQ Assay. The clones in this table, taken by TCRdb from immuneACCESS, are in-frame only. Not every clone is retained; where verified, under half of the shortfall comes from an unresolved V gene, and the cause of the rest is unknown. The sample table holds roughly 15,000 clones, of which about 89% were seen once. The ten biggest clones cover around 71% of the sample. The trial excluded patients who had a history of autoimmune disease or who were on systemic immunosuppression. In every dose cohort, peripheral blood was drawn for TCR sequencing at baseline, cycle 4 day 1, and cycle 7 day 1. The samples were taken from a phase I, first-in-human, multicenter, open-label dose-escalation trial of ivuxolimab. Adults with locally advanced or metastatic melanoma, renal cell carcinoma, hepatocellular carcinoma or head and neck squamous cell carcinoma were enrolled in the trial. Before TCR sequencing, CD4+ T cells and CD8+ T cells from peripheral blood were sorted into separate populations.

This entry is derived from a study of OX40 agonist ivuxolimab in advanced cancers. Concerning the study at large: Ivuxolimab, which targeted the costimulatory receptor OX40 (CD134), was an agonistic, fully human IgG2 monoclonal antibody. In the dose-escalation cohort, around four fifths of patients were male, and the mean age was approximately 64 years, with a range of about 23 to 80. The point of sequencing TCRbeta in the periphery was to test whether ivuxolimab changed TCR sequence diversity and drove clonal T-cell expansion. The paper covers the monotherapy dose-escalation part of the phase I ivuxolimab trial, which included N of about 50 patients. Three dose-escalation patients achieved partial responses, one with hepatocellular carcinoma and two with cutaneous melanoma. Intravenous ivuxolimab was administered to patients every 2 weeks at six dose levels: 0.01, 0.1, 0.3, 1.5, 3 and 10 mg/kg. Patients were allowed to have had prior anti-PD-1, anti-PD-L1 or anti-CTLA-4 therapy, and approximately 39% of the dose-escalation patients had been treated with checkpoint inhibitors. Of the 50 to 55 dose-escalation patients, hepatocellular carcinoma was present in roughly 19, melanoma in approximately 15, renal cell carcinoma in 9 and head and neck cancer in 9.

Broader findings and caveats from the paper: Low levels of normalized T-cell clonal expansion were also shown by some nonresponding patients. At doses of 0.1 to 3.0 mg/kg, clonal expansion of both CD4+ and CD8+ blood T cells was observed from baseline to week 6. In the 0.1-3.0 mg/kg groups, partial responders had among the lowest normalized peripheral clonal expansion, particularly in CD8+ T cells. Which antigens the clonally expanded peripheral T cells were specific for was not determined. After ivuxolimab, CD8+ T cells had more expanded clones than CD4+ T cells on average.

From the cysteine through the phenylalanine, the CDR3 covers 16 amino acids. Here the CDR3 DNA is all that survives: 48 bases in frame from base 1. Trimming removed 5 bases from V and 3 bases from J, leaving 18 bases between the germline ends. The germline V gene sets CDR1 to SGDLS and CDR2 to YYNGEE. The sequence links TRBV9 to TRBJ1-3, with no reliable assignment of the D segment. This TCR derives from an adult with an advanced solid tumor such as melanoma, head and neck, liver or kidney cancer. The specimen was CD4+ or CD8+ T cells sorted from blood, collected in a trial of the OX40 agonist ivuxolimab. The CDR3 here reads CASSHKIGPGGNTIYF. Here is the DNA: TGTGCCAGCAGTCATAAAATAGGACCAGGTGGAAACACCATATATTTT.